A single sample gave rise to the 13 T cell receptor beta chains below, sequenced in a study of ipilimumab plus nivolumab after autologous stem cell transplantation. This table comes from immunoSEQ multiplex PCR, and its TCRdb copy is limited to in-frame clones, with some not included. Of roughly 17,000 clones listed, around 85% are singletons. The material was PBMCs, obtained in a trial of ipilimumab plus nivolumab as post-transplant consolidation. These receptors were collected from a male donor with diffuse large B-cell lymphoma.

The chain recombines TRBV4-2 with TRBJ1-2, with no clear D. The V gene lost 0 bases and the J gene lost 4 bases, with 12 bases spanning the gap. The CDR3 length is 15 residues. In germline, CDR1 is LGHNA, CDR2 YNFKEQ. CDR3 amino acids: CASSQEYLAAYGYTF. The CDR3 nucleotides are TGTGCCAGCAGCCAAGAGTATTTGGCAGCCTATGGCTACACCTTC.

This chain connects TRBV11-3 to TRBJ2-1; tentatively, D is TRBD2 (6 bases). V lost 0 bases and J 5 bases, leaving 17 bases between the germline ends. Germline V gene data show CDR1 as SGHNT and CDR2 as YENEEA. The CDR3 length is 17 residues. The CDR3 sequence: CASSLDPRYGRNNEQFF. DNA of the CDR3: TGTGCCAGCAGCTTAGACCCAAGGTACGGGAGAAACAATGAGCAGTTCTTC.

This clone was found a few times. The chain is built from TRBV7-2 and TRBJ2-1; D may be TRBD2 (5 bases). CDR1 SGHTA and CDR2 FQGNSA come from the germline V gene. CDR3 length equals 17 residues. The V end lost 5 bases, the J end lost 3 bases, and 20 bases lay between the germline ends. DNA of the CDR3: TGTGCCAGCAGCCGCTCCAAAGGAGGATTCTTCTACAATGAGCAGTTCTTC. Amino acid sequence: CASSRSKGGFFYNEQFF. The full variable domain, completed using reference TRBV7-2 and TRBJ2-1, is GAGVSQSPSNKVTEKGKDVELRCDPISGHTALYWYRQSLGQGLEFLIYFQGNSAPDKSGLPSDRFSAERTGGSVSTLTIQRTQQEDSAVYLCASSRSKGGFFYNEQFFGPGTRLTVL.

The gene calls are TRBV7-8 and TRBJ2-1, with D unclear. The CDR3 contains 13 residues. Germline V CDR1 and CDR2: SGHVS, FQNEAQ. V dropped 2 bases and J dropped 4 bases, with 6 bases sitting between them. The CDR3 coding sequence is TGTGCCAGCAGCTTATACCGGTACAATGAGCAGTTCTTC. It is translated as CASSLYRYNEQFF.

V and J are TRBV28 and TRBJ2-7; TRBD1 might be the D (5 bases). CDR1 is MDHEN, CDR2 SYDVKM, per germline. This CDR3 comprises 15 residues. V lost 6 bases and J lost 3, with 18 bases in between. CDR3 in amino acids: CASSLEQVFLYEQYF. The CDR3 coding sequence is TGTGCCAGCAGCCTGGAACAGGTGTTTCTCTACGAGCAGTACTTC.

This CDR3 is CASSLALARETQYF. DNA for the CDR3: TGTGCCAGCAGCTTAGCCCTAGCGCGAGAGACCCAGTACTTC. This sequence joins TRBV7-2 and TRBJ2-5, with D possibly being TRBD2 (6 bases). Germline assignment: CDR1 SGHTA and CDR2 FQGNSA. V lost 0 bases to trimming and J lost 4 bases, with 9 bases between them. The CDR3 totals 14 residues.

This clone has a handful of counts. The chain is built from TRBV29-1 and TRBJ1-2; D might be TRBD1 (6 bases). V lost 4 bases, J lost 2 bases, and 8 bases lay in between. Germline V gives CDR1 SQVTM, CDR2 ANQGSEA. The CDR3 totals 12 residues. The CDR3: CSVGGQNYGYTF. The CDR3 DNA sequence: TGCAGCGTTGGGGGGCAGAACTATGGCTACACCTTC.

By frequency in the sample, this clone is medium-sized. In DNA, the CDR3 is TGCAGCGCATTAGGGGGAAACAATCAGCCCCAGCATTTT. It specifies CSALGGNNQPQHF. V and J are TRBV29-1 and TRBJ1-5; a possible D gene is TRBD1 (6 bases). V lost 7 bases to trimming and J lost 3 bases, with 13 bases between them. CDR3 length equals 13 residues. The germline CDR1 and CDR2 sequences are SQVTM and ANQGSEA.

The chain employs TRBV30 and TRBJ2-5, with D tentatively TRBD2 (9 bases). The CDR3 contains 15 residues. V gave up 8 bases and J gave up 2 bases, with 21 bases separating them. Germline loops: CDR1 GTSNPN, CDR2 SVGIG (reference sequence). CDR3 in DNA: TGTGCCGTGGACAGGGCGGGGGGGCTTCAAGAGACCCAGTACTTC. Translated: CAVDRAGGLQETQYF.

The chain links TRBV2 to TRBJ1-2; 7 bases map to TRBD1. Trimming removed 6 bases from V and 8 bases from J; junction bases left unmatched: 12. The length of the CDR3 is 14 residues. CDR1 SNHLY and CDR2 FYNNEI come from the germline V gene. CDR3: CASSNRQGLGGYTF. CDR3 nucleotide sequence: TGTGCCAGCAGCAACCGACAGGGCCTCGGGGGCTACACCTTC.

The chain has TRBV25-1 and TRBJ2-2; D remains ambiguous. From germline, CDR1 is MGHDK and CDR2 SYGVNS. The CDR3 spans 14 residues. Deletions cut 2 bases from V and 6 bases from J, with 10 bases between. CDR3 sequence reads: CASSEKYGAGELFF. The DNA of the CDR3 is TGTGCCAGCAGTGAAAAATATGGGGCCGGGGAGCTGTTTTTT.

V is TRBV4-2 and J is TRBJ2-6; 9 bases align to TRBD1. Germline V gene sequence: CDR1 LGHNA, CDR2 YNFKEQ. The CDR3 loop spans 17 amino acids. V was clipped by 4 bases and J by 0 bases; unmatched bases: 4. Here the CDR3 reads CASSLGTGRSGANVLTF. Here the CDR3 DNA reads TGTGCCAGCAGCCTCGGGACAGGGCGCTCTGGGGCCAACGTCCTGACTTTC.

This clone has only a few counts. The rearrangement joins TRBV19 to TRBJ2-7; D is perhaps TRBD1 (6 bases). There are 15 residues in the CDR3. Trimming took 1 base from V and 2 from J, leaving 12 bases between them. The germline V gene has CDR1 LNHDA and CDR2 SQIVND (reference sequence). The CDR3 loop reads CASSIAQGSPYEQYF. CDR3 nucleotide sequence: TGTGCCAGTAGTATAGCCCAGGGGTCCCCCTACGAGCAGTACTTC.